This T cell receptor (beta chain) appears in the sequencing data of a study of blood T cell repertoires in COVID-19. For the study at large: Nucleic acid was either cDNA or gDNA, and it came from T cells, B-cell-depleted T cells, or PBMCs.

Original data processing: Scientists estimated how many nucleated cells there were by amplifying reference gene primers. Only in-frame clones appear in the TCRdb table, and some are missing; sequencing was by immunoSEQ multiplex PCR. Clonal size and the V and J genes are those of that table, whereas D and trimming came from the DNA. The data show 25,000 or so clones, about 80% seen once. From germline, CDR1 is KGHSH and CDR2 LQKENI. V was cut by 4 bases and J by 3 bases, with 15 bases left in between. The CDR3 loop spans 16 amino acids. This receptor was identified in a man in his 70s with acute or convalescent COVID-19. This sequence joins TRBV18 and TRBJ2-2, with TRBD2 as a possible D gene (6 bases). The specimen was peripheral blood. The CDR3 region has the DNA TGTGCCAGCTCACGCCACGGTGGAGGGGACACCGGGGAGCTGTTTTTT. Its translation is CASSRHGGGDTGELFF.